This record covers a single T cell receptor (beta chain). The antigen is not known. The second PCR ran about 6 to 11 cycles with a sample-barcoded 5' primer and J-beta primers. TCRdb analysed the 5' RACE reads with MiXCR anew, one entry per CDR3 protein. Of hundreds of thousands of distinct CDR3 sequences listed, more than 40% are singletons. This CDR3 has 14 amino acids. Germline values: CDR1 MNHNS, CDR2 SASEGT. Between the trimmed V and J ends, which lost 4 bases and 6 bases, there was a span of 14 bases. This sample is part of a study of blood T cells in healthy people across ages. Overall study context: Template switching recovered approximately one barcoded beta molecule for every two T cells.

Healthy Caucasian individuals from Russia aged roughly 6 to 90 served as donors. Isolation per sample recovered at least 7 million PBMCs. Study results and caveats: Among T cells, TCR beta diversity per million cells dropped roughly linearly as age rose.

This rearrangement joins TRBV6-1 to TRBJ2-3, with a weak D call TRBD1 (6 bases). The specimen was blood. This sequence originates from a woman in her sixties or seventies in good health. The CDR3 bases are TGTGCCAGCAGTGTAGATGACAGGTCGGATACGCAGTATTTT. This encodes CASSVDDRSDTQYF.